This TCR beta chain was captured in a study of blood T cell repertoires in COVID-19. Whole-study context: The samples span acute and convalescent COVID-19 from the United States, Italy and Spain. In each case, the material was cDNA or gDNA derived from T cells, B-cell-depleted T cells, or PBMCs.

In the source study's methods: Reference gene primer amplification gave estimated nucleated cell counts. Repertoires were generated with immunoSEQ multiplex PCR, while TCRdb's copy carries only in-frame clones and drops some. V, J and clone size are those of that table, while D and trimming were read from the DNA. The data contain 220,000 or so clones, 80% to 90% of them seen just once; the ten biggest clones take up 4% to 6%. V was pared by 3 bases and J by 0 bases, with 10 bases between. Germline lookup yields CDR1 SGDLS and CDR2 YYNGEE. The CDR3 runs 15 residues. This clone was observed a few times.

This receptor was obtained from a woman in her sixties who had recovered from COVID-19. Specimen: peripheral blood. This rearrangement joins TRBV9 to TRBJ1-3; D unresolved. The CDR3, as DNA: TGTGCCAGCAGCGCCGAGGTAGACTCTGGAAACACCATATATTTT. Protein product: CASSAEVDSGNTIYF.